The next 8 T cell receptor beta chains were all read from a single sample in a study of radiation and T cells in renal cell carcinoma (dated by TCRdb to about 2020). Libraries were prepared through the immunoSEQ multiplex PCR assay. TCRdb carries this immuneACCESS record with in-frame sequences only. Its versions omit some clonotypes, under half of them owing to an unresolved V gene in the studies checked, with the rest unexplained. This sample holds 15,000 to 20,000 clones; approximately 59% were observed only once. The top ten hold about 30% of the sample. Per the publication, the time point label means: tumor resected at nephrectomy. Explained via the paper, the treatment or condition label denotes: treatment-naive control, cytoreductive nephrectomy. The input for sequencing was tumor tissue, taken from a patient whose treatment was nephrectomy without radiotherapy. The receptors originated from a man aged 50 or older with renal cell carcinoma.

The count of this clone is one. This chain links TRBV9 with TRBJ2-7, with 10 bases aligning to TRBD2. The CDR3 sequence is 15 residues long. The ends lost 2 bases at V and 5 bases at J; junction bases unmatched: 7. The germline V gene encodes CDR1 SGDLS and CDR2 YYNGEE. The CDR3 region is CASSVTSGTYHEQYF. The DNA of the CDR3 is TGTGCCAGCAGCGTTACTAGCGGGACGTACCACGAGCAGTACTTC.

The gene calls are TRBV4-3 and TRBJ2-2, with D perhaps TRBD2 (5 bases). In germline, CDR1 is LGHNA, CDR2 YSLEER. The CDR3 spans 20 residues. Trimming removed 6 bases from V and 3 bases from J, with 29 bases in between. CDR3 amino acids: CASSLSQRTDDLLYTGELFF. The CDR3 DNA sequence: TGCGCCAGCAGTCTCTCACAGCGGACGGACGACCTTTTATACACCGGGGAGCTGTTTTTT.

The V gene is TRBV19, the J gene TRBJ1-1, with TRBD1 matching over 9 bases. This CDR3 has 15 residues. V shed 1 base, J shed 6 bases, and the junction held 6 bases outside the gene matches. CDR1 is LNHDA, CDR2 SQIVND, per germline (reference sequence). DNA of the CDR3: TGTGCCAGTAGTATAGTCAGACAGGGGGGCTCTGAAGCTTTCTTT. Protein product: CASSIVRQGGSEAFF. Based on the CDR3 plus reference TRBV19 and TRBJ1-1, the full variable domain is DGGITQSPKYLFRKEGQNVTLSCEQNLNHDAMYWYRQDPGQGLRLIYYSQIVNDFQKGDIAEGYSVSREKKESFPLTVTSAQKNPTAFYLCASSIVRQGGSEAFFGQGTRLTVV.

This clone was seen just once. In nucleotides, the CDR3 is TGTGCCAGCAGCGGTAAAACCGAGGACAGTACCTTCCAAGAGACCCAGTACTTC. Protein sequence: CASSGKTEDSTFQETQYF. J is TRBJ2-5 and V is TRBV7-9, with D tentatively TRBD1 (6 bases). The germline CDR1 and CDR2 sequences are SEHNR and FQNEAQ (reference sequence). This CDR3 region has 18 residues. Trimming shortened V by 5 bases and J by 1 base, and 23 bases separated the two germline ends.

The chain links TRBV2 to TRBJ1-3; D is undetermined. V was clipped by 7 bases and J by 1 base, with 14 bases between them. The V gene's germline CDR1 is SNHLY and CDR2 FYNNEI. The CDR3 is made up of 15 amino acids. Here the CDR3 DNA reads TGTGCCAGCAATTCCCTTAAAAGTTCTGGAAACACCATATATTTT. It specifies CASNSLKSSGNTIYF.

This CDR3 is CASSPLNSGRENEQFF. CDR3 sequence (DNA): TGTGCCAGCAGCCCCTTGAATAGCGGGAGGGAGAATGAGCAGTTCTTC. V is TRBV9 and J is TRBJ2-1; 11 positions agree with TRBD2. Trimming cost V 4 bases and J 7 bases; bases outside gene matches: 10. This CDR3 region has 16 residues. Per germline, CDR1 SGDLS and CDR2 YYNGEE.

V gene TRBV6-5 combines with J gene TRBJ1-5; 9 bases agree with TRBD1. CDR3 size: 15 residues. J gave up 4 bases and V 6 bases, and 7 bases lay outside the gene matches. Per the germline V gene, CDR1 is MNHEY and CDR2 is SVGAGI. The CDR3 DNA is TGTGCCAGCAGCCGTTTGACAGGGGGGAATCAGCCCCAGCATTTT. Amino acid sequence: CASSRLTGGNQPQHF.

The chain employs TRBV7-2 and TRBJ1-1; possibly TRBD1 for D (5 bases). Germline CDR1 reads SGHTA; CDR2 reads FQGNSA. Trimming pared 4 bases from V and 5 bases from J, leaving 14 bases between. The CDR3 has 14 residues. The CDR3 spells CASSSLPRGTEAFF. The CDR3 DNA reads TGTGCCAGCAGCTCCCTTCCAAGGGGAACTGAAGCTTTCTTT.